The clone carrying this TCR beta chain was observed a handful of times. Antigen: not known. V was clipped by 3 bases and J by 4 bases, with 9 bases between them. CDR3 size: 13 residues. Germline V lookup: CDR1 KGHSH, CDR2 LQKENI. The source of the sample is a study of early T cells in non-severe SARS-CoV-2 infection. About the research overall: It was bulk RNA from unsorted whole blood that was sequenced, and the chains were unpaired. Study-wide results and limits: There was a bias toward anti-spike CD8 responses in VDJdb matching, which missed private and CD4 specificities.

The TCR library protocol attached unique molecular identifiers to the individual cDNA molecules. MiXCR, applied by TCRdb to the 5' RACE reads, yields one record per CDR3 protein. The top ten clones hold around 3.1% of a sample with 90,000 to 130,000 distinct CDR3 sequences, about 12% of them seen once. The sample comprised whole blood. The receptor comes from an adult who was a healthcare worker with PCR-confirmed SARS-CoV-2 infection or an uninfected control (not recorded which). The genes are TRBV18 and TRBJ1-1, with unresolved D. DNA for the CDR3: TGTGCCAGCTCACCCACCCGGGTCACTGAAGCTTTCTTT. It yields the protein CASSPTRVTEAFF.